This is a list of T cell receptor beta chains from one sample in a study of cytomegalovirus exposure and HLA in healthy donors. Here immunoSEQ multiplex PCR was the method, and the copy in TCRdb shows in-frame clones only, minus some. The sample includes more than 100,000 clones, 65% to 85% of them seen just once. Sequenced material: PBMCs. These receptors were taken from a man aged 45 to 65 in good health and CMV-seropositive. CDR3s include the opening cysteine and the closing phenylalanine or tryptophan. A D gene is named only where the DNA matches it firmly. Part of the rows lack a size; the others show once, few, many or a class for expanded clones.

TGTGCCAGCAGTACTAGCGGGAGGTACAATGAGCAGTTCTTC CASSTSGRYNEQFF TRBD2 TRBV28 - TRBJ2-1
TGTGCCAGCAGCGTAGGGACTAGCGGGAGTGGGTATGAGCAGTTCTTC CASSVGTSGSGYEQFF TRBD2 TRBV11-2 - TRBJ2-1
TGTGCCAGCAGCAAAGTGGATCGCAGCGGGAGACCCTACGAGCAGTACTTC CASSKVDRSGRPYEQYF - TRBV21-1 - TRBJ2-7
TGTGCCAGCAACCCGGGACTTTCCTACGAGCAGTACTTC CASNPGLSYEQYF - TRBV28 - TRBJ2-7
TGTGCCACCAGCAGAGGGGAGGGGGGTAATGAAAAACTGTTTTTT CATSRGEGGNEKLFF - TRBV15 - TRBJ1-4
TGTGCCTGGGACCCCCTCCGGTCGGACAGTACTAATTCACCCCTCCACTTT CAWDPLRSDSTNSPLHF - TRBV30 once TRBJ1-6
TGTGCCAGCAGCCAAGAAGGGACAGGAGCCTCCTACGAGCAGTACTTC CASSQEGTGASYEQYF TRBD1 TRBV4-2 - TRBJ2-7
TGCGCCAGCAGCTTCGAGTTCAATGAGCAGTTCTTC CASSFEFNEQFF - TRBV5-1 - TRBJ2-1
TGCGCCAGCAGCTTCATTGGCCCCAATGAGCAGTTCTTC CASSFIGPNEQFF - TRBV5-1 - TRBJ2-1
TGCGCCAGCAGCCGAGACTTTAGCGGGAGTAGTCAAGAGACCCAGTACTTC CASSRDFSGSSQETQYF TRBD2 TRBV4-3 few TRBJ2-5
TGTTCCAGCAGCCCGACACGACCCTCAACTAATGAAAAACTGTTTTTT CSSSPTRPSTNEKLFF - TRBV7-9 - TRBJ1-4
TGTGCCAGCAGCTTATACCTCCAGTCCCGGCAGTTCTTC CASSLYLQSRQFF - TRBV7-2 few TRBJ2-1
TGTGCCAGCAGCTTAGGGGGCCTAGGGGGTAGAACCTATAATTCACCCCTCCACTTT CASSLGGLGGRTYNSPLHF - TRBV11-2 - TRBJ1-6
TGTGCCTGGAGTCCTGTTGGACTAGCGGGAGCCGGATTCAACAATGAGCAGTTCTTC CAWSPVGLAGAGFNNEQFF TRBD2 TRBV30 - TRBJ2-1
TGTGCCAGCAGCTTGACCGGGACAGGGTATGAAAAACTGTTTTTT CASSLTGTGYEKLFF TRBD1 TRBV5-6 - TRBJ1-4
TGTGCCAGCAGCTGGACTAGTCCCACAGATACGCAGTATTTT CASSWTSPTDTQYF TRBD2 TRBV5-4 - TRBJ2-3
TGTGCCAGTAGTATTGACAGGAACACTGAAGCTTTCTTT CASSIDRNTEAFF - TRBV19 - TRBJ1-1
TGTGCCAGCTCACCATACAGGGGCGCAGATACGCAGTATTTT CASSPYRGADTQYF TRBD1 TRBV18 - TRBJ2-3
TGTTCCAGCACCCACCGGGACAGGGGCAACAATGAGCAGTTCTTC CSSTHRDRGNNEQFF TRBD1 TRBV7-9 - TRBJ2-1
TGTGCCAGCAGGGGGGGTGGGAGCTTACAAGAGACCCAGTACTTC CASRGGGSLQETQYF - TRBV28 - TRBJ2-5
TGCGCCAGCAGCCAAGGAATGGAGCGGGGCTACTACAATGAGCAGTTCTTC CASSQGMERGYYNEQFF TRBD2 TRBV4-3 - TRBJ2-1
TGTGCCTGGAGTGTTGATAGCGGGCCCTTGGGGTCCTACGAGCAGTACTTC CAWSVDSGPLGSYEQYF TRBD2 TRBV30 - TRBJ2-7
TGTGCCTCCAACTTGGAGTCGACTGAAGCTTTCTTT CASNLESTEAFF - TRBV28 - TRBJ1-1
TGTGCCAGCAGCCCACGGAACAGCGGGAACGGGCACAATGAGCAGTTCTTC CASSPRNSGNGHNEQFF TRBD2 TRBV7-9 - TRBJ2-1
TGTGCCAGCAGCGTTCTACAGGGGACCCCAGATACGCAGTATTTT CASSVLQGTPDTQYF TRBD1 TRBV9 - TRBJ2-3
TGTGCCAGCAGCAAGCCGGGGACTAAAGTTTACGAGCAGTACTTC CASSKPGTKVYEQYF TRBD2 TRBV28 - TRBJ2-7
TGTGCCAGCAGCCTCGCCCTAGCGGGGAGGATTAACAATGAGCAGTTCTTC CASSLALAGRINNEQFF TRBD2 TRBV7-6 few TRBJ2-1
TGTGCCAGCAGTTTAACGGGAGAGGTTTACGAGCAGTACTTC CASSLTGEVYEQYF - TRBV27 once TRBJ2-7
TGTTCCAGCAGCTTCGGCGGTGCCTACGAGCAGTACTTC CSSSFGGAYEQYF - TRBV7-9 - TRBJ2-7
TGTGCCAGCAGTTACTCTCGAGCGGGAGGAAAAGACGAGCAGTACTTC CASSYSRAGGKDEQYF TRBD2 TRBV6-6 - TRBJ2-7
TGTGCCAGCAGCATTCGTCAGGAGGACAGGACACCGGGACTAGCGGATTTACGGTACTTC CASSIRQEDRTPGLADLRYF TRBD2 TRBV11-3 once TRBJ2-7
TGCGCCAGCAGGGATACAGGGGGCAATTCTGAAGCTTTCTTT CASRDTGGNSEAFF TRBD1 TRBV5-1 - TRBJ1-1
TGTGCCAGCAGTTACGGGCAGGGGAGGAACACCGGGGAGCTGTTTTTT CASSYGQGRNTGELFF - TRBV6-5 - TRBJ2-2
TGTGCCAGCAGTGACTTGACAGGGGGTTCCTACGAGCAGTACTTC CASSDLTGGSYEQYF TRBD1 TRBV6-6 - TRBJ2-7